The following is a T cell receptor (beta chain) sequence with its context. These data come from a study of monozygotic twins with inflammatory bowel disease. From 3500 ng of total RNA, each TCR library was prepared. In eight separate reactions per sample, cDNA was generated. TCRdb re-called the 5' RACE reads; every CDR3 protein appears as one record, without DNA. The sample includes about 380,000 distinct CDR3 sequences. The receptor was derived from a human donor with ulcerative colitis or Crohn's disease, or a healthy co-twin of an affected twin (not recorded which). The source material was blood.

The chain's CDR3 is CASGDRGQSPLHF. The chain is built from TRBV19 and TRBJ1-6; TCRdb names TRBD1, which stays unverified in the absence of DNA. The CDR3 has 13 amino acids. CDR1 is LNHDA and CDR2 is SQIVND in the germline V gene (reference sequence).